The next 5 T cell receptor beta chains were all read from a single sample in a study of neurological immune-mediated disorders. TCRdb recomputed calls from the 5' RACE reads with MiXCR, one row per CDR3 protein. The table lists under 45,000 distinct CDR3 sequences, about 2.5% of them singletons, with about 2.4% in the top ten. The source material was PBMCs. Receptor source: a man aged 45-65 years with multiple sclerosis.

This clonotype has ten or more counts. The chain joins TRBV29-1 to TRBJ1-2, with TRBD1 matching over 7 bases. CDR1 is SQVTM, CDR2 ANQGSEA, per germline. The ends lost 3 bases at V and 2 bases at J; junction bases unmatched: 3. The CDR3 has 13 residues. CDR3 loop: CSVEGGQNYGYTF. The CDR3 DNA sequence: TGCAGCGTTGAGGGGGGACAGAACTATGGCTACACCTTC.

This clonotype was counted at least ten times. The gene calls are TRBV12-3 or TRBV12-4 and TRBJ1-2; D may be TRBD1 (6 bases). The CDR3 consists of 15 residues. With 5 bases removed from V and 2 bases from J, the gap between germline ends came to 15 bases. The CDR3 loop is CASSPFWGANYGYTF. CDR3 nucleotides: TGTGCCAGCAGTCCGTTTTGGGGGGCGAACTATGGCTACACCTTC.

This clonotype has a count of ten or more. This sequence joins TRBV21-1 and TRBJ1-6. TRBV21-1 is reported as a pseudogene. The CDR3 has 13 amino acids. The CDR3: CASSKAQDSPLHF. The CDR3 DNA reads TGTGCCAGCAGCAAAGCCCAGGATTCACCCCTCCACTTT.

This clonotype was observed at least ten times. At one of its ends the junction is not consistent with the germline gene, which may arise from a read error. This chain connects TRBV4-2 to TRBJ1-5; D perhaps matches TRBD1 (5 bases). The CDR3 contains 16 residues. Germline values: CDR1 LGHNA, CDR2 YNFKEQ. Here the CDR3 DNA reads TGTGCCAGCAGCCAAGCTCACGGGACTCGCAATCAGCCCCAGAATTTT. This sequence encodes CASSQAHGTRNQPQNF.

In its sample, this clonotype was seen many times. The chain is built from TRBV9 and TRBJ1-5; D is possibly TRBD1 (6 bases). Germline V gene sequence: CDR1 SGDLS, CDR2 YYNGEE. V was pared by 0 bases and J by 4 bases, with 11 bases between. CDR3 length: 15 residues. CDR3 DNA: TGTGCCAGCAGCGTAGACGGGACACCGAATCAGCCCCAGCATTTT. This gives the protein CASSVDGTPNQPQHF.